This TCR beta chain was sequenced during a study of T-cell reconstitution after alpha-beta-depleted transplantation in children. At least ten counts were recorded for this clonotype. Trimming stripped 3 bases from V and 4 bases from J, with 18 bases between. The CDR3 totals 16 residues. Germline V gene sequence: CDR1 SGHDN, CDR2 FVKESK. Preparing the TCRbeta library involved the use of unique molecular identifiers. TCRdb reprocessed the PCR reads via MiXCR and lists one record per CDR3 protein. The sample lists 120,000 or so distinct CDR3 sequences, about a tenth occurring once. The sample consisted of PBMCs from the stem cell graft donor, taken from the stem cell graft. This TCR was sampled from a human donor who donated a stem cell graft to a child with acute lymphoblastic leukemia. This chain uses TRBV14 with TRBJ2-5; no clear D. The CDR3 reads CASSHTLPGSRETQYF. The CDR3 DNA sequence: TGTGCCAGCAGCCATACCCTGCCGGGCTCGCGAGAGACCCAGTACTTC.